Described below is a single T cell receptor beta chain sequence and its context. This sample was taken from a study of blood T cell repertoires in COVID-19. Study details: Samples taken during acute and convalescent COVID-19 were collected in the United States, Italy and Spain.

Original processing notes: From reference gene primer amplification, estimates of nucleated cell counts were derived. Only in-frame clones appear in the TCRdb table, and some are missing; sequencing was by immunoSEQ multiplex PCR. The D gene and trimming were derived from the DNA, and the V and J assignments and clone size from that table. The data show about 240,000 clones, roughly 87% seen once. The CDR3 extends over 14 amino acids. Per the germline V gene, CDR1 is LNHNV and CDR2 is YYDKDF (reference sequence). Trimming cost V 0 bases and J 8 bases, with 10 bases left between them. The rearrangement joins TRBV15 to TRBJ2-2; TRBD2 is a possible D gene (6 bases). The receptor's source is a man aged 55 to 69 who had recovered from COVID-19. Sequencing input: peripheral blood. The CDR3 spells CATSRDKGLGELFF. The CDR3 nucleotides read TGTGCCACCAGCAGAGACAAAGGACTAGGGGAGCTGTTTTTT. The whole variable domain, filled in from reference TRBV15 and TRBJ2-2, reads DAMVIQNPRYQVTQFGKPVTLSCSQTLNHNVMYWYQQKSSQAPKLLFHYYDKDFNNEADTPDNFQSRRPNTSFCFLDIRSPGLGDTAMYLCATSRDKGLGELFFGEGSRLTVL.